The text below deals with one T cell receptor beta chain. The CDR3 consists of 16 residues. Trimming left V 1 base short and J 1 base short, with 10 bases between. Germline CDR1 and CDR2: KGHSH and LQKENI. The data stem from a study of blood T cell repertoires in COVID-19. In terms of age and location, participants ranged from about 18 to 95 years and lived in about 25 US areas. Clinical histories supplied by participants themselves formed the basis of cohort assignment. Generated by immunoSEQ multiplex PCR, the TCRdb table keeps only in-frame clones and is missing some. Of 200,000 to 250,000 clones in the sample, about 90% were seen once.

The chain links TRBV18 to TRBJ2-2; D is undetermined. Sequencing input: PBMCs or T cells enriched from blood (not recorded which). The source is a woman aged 45 to 65 in a cohort exposed to, infected with or recovered from COVID-19 (not recorded which). The CDR3 region is CASSPLSAGNTGELFF. The CDR3 DNA reads TGTGCCAGCTCACCACTCTCGGCAGGGAACACCGGGGAGCTGTTTTTT.